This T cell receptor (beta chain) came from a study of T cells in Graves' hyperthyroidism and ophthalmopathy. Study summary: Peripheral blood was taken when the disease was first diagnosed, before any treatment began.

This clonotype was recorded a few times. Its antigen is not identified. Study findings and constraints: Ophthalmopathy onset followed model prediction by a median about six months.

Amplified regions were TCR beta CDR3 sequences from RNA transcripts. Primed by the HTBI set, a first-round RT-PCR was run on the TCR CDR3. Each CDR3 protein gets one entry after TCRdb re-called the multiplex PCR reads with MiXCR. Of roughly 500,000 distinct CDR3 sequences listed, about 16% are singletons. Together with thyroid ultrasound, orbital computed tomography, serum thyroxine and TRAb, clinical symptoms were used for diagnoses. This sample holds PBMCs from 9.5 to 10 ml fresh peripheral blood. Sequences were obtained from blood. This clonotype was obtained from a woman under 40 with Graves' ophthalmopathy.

CDR3 protein: CASSGTGNSGFNYEQYF. DNA of the CDR3: TGCGCCAGCAGTGGAACTGGAAATAGCGGATTTAACTACGAGCAGTACTTC. The V gene is TRBV10-2, the J gene TRBJ2-7; D perhaps matches TRBD2 (6 bases). CDR3 length: 17 residues. Germline V gene sequence: CDR1 WSHSY, CDR2 SAAADI. Trimming removed 4 bases from V and 3 bases from J, with 22 bases in between.